The TCR beta chain described here comes from a study of Ad26.COV2.S vaccination and SARS-CoV-2 variants. As regards this clone: This CDR3 is also generated by other DNA sequences in the sample.

The treatment denotes: 15 to 20 received Ad26.COV2.S at low or high dose, single or two shots; about 5 received placebo; per-sample allocation not given. At day 63 after the first vaccine or placebo injection, samples were drawn. V shed 3 bases and J shed 5 bases, with 14 bases lying between them. The germline V gene has CDR1 SGHNT and CDR2 YYREEE (reference sequence). This CDR3 spans 14 amino acids. TCRdb keeps only in-frame clones here, not all; method: immunoSEQ multiplex PCR. Of 350,000 to 500,000 clones listed, around 90% are singletons. The chain recombines TRBV5-4 with TRBJ2-5, with a weak D call TRBD1 (6 bases). The source is a person between 18 and 59 years old who received the Ad26.COV2.S COVID-19 vaccine or a placebo. Source: peripheral blood, taken in a trial of Ad26.COV2.S vaccine versus placebo. CDR3 sequence (DNA): TGTGCCAGCAGCTCCAAACAGGGCGGGGAGACCCAGTACTTC. Translated: CASSSKQGGETQYF. Complete variable domain (other parts from reference TRBV5-4 and TRBJ2-5): ETGVTQSPTHLIKTRGQQVTLRCSSQSGHNTVSWYQQALGQGPQFIFQYYREEENGRGNFPPRFSGLQFPNYSSELNVNALELDDSALYLCASSSKQGGETQYFGPGTRLLVL.